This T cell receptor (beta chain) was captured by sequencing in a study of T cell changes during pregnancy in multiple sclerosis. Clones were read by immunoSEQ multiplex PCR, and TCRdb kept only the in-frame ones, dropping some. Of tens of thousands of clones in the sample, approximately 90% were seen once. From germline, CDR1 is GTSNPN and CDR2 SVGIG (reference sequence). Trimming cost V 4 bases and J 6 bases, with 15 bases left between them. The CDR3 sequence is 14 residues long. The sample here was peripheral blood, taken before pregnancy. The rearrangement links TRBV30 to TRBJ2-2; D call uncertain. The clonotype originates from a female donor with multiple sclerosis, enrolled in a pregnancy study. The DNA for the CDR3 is TGTGCCTGGACCGACACAGTCGTCTCCGGGGAGCTGTTTTTT. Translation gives CAWTDTVVSGELFF.